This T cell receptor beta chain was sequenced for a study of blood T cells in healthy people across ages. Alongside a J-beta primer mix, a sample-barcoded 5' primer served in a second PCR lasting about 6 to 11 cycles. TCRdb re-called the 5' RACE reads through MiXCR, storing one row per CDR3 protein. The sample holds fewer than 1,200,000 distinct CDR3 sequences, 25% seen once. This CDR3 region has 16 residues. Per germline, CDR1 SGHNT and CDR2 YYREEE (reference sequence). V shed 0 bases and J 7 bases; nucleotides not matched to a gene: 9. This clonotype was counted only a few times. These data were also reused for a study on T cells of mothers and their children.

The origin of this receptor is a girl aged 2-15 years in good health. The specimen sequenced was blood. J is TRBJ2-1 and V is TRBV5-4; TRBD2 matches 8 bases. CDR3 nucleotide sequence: TGTGCCAGCAGCTTGGCGCGTAGCGGGATGTTGAATGAGCAGTTCTTC. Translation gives CASSLARSGMLNEQFF. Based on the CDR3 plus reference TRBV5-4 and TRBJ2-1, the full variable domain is ETGVTQSPTHLIKTRGQQVTLRCSSQSGHNTVSWYQQALGQGPQFIFQYYREEENGRGNFPPRFSGLQFPNYSSELNVNALELDDSALYLCASSLARSGMLNEQFFGPGTRLTVL.